The clone carrying this TCR beta chain was picked up one time. The sample belongs to a study of shared clonotypes between healthy human individuals. J lost 2 bases, V lost 6 bases, and 4 bases had no gene match. Looked up from germline, CDR1 is MDHEN and CDR2 is SYDVKM. This CDR3 spans 14 amino acids. The data were produced by immunoSEQ multiplex PCR, yet TCRdb's version contains in-frame clones alone and is incomplete. The table records a few million clones, around 93% of them present only once. As defined, naive CD8 cells were CD45RO-negative and positively selected for CCR7, with terminally differentiated effector memory CD45RA+ cells excluded.

The J gene is TRBJ2-5, the V gene TRBV28; 9 bases match TRBD1. The sample taken for sequencing was naive CD8+ T cells from PBMCs. The origin of this receptor is a man aged 18 to 29 in good health. Some clones in this sample may be carry-over from other donors' samples. The CDR3 spells CASRNRGHQETQYF. The CDR3 DNA is TGTGCCAGCAGGAACAGGGGGCATCAAGAGACCCAGTACTTC.